This is a list of T cell receptor beta chains from one sample in a study of T-cell reconstitution after alpha-beta-depleted transplantation in children. TCRdb redid the calling of the PCR reads with MiXCR, one entry per CDR3 protein. The sample holds 55,000 to 85,000 distinct CDR3 sequences; approximately 11% are singletons and the top ten take around 13%. This sample comprised PBMCs, obtained before TCRalphabeta/CD19-depleted stem cell transplant. These receptors were obtained from a boy between 10 and 17 years old with acute myeloid leukemia, due to receive a stem cell transplant. Each CDR3 is given with its conserved first and last residue. D genes are given only for firm matches. Expanded clones are given a class, and other clones once, few, many or no size at all.

d_call j_call clone_size v_call cdr3_nt cdr3_aa
NA TRBJ2-3 many TRBV9 TGTGCCAGCAGCCTCTGGGATACGCAGTATTTT CASSLWDTQYF
TRBD2 TRBJ2-1 many TRBV3-1 TGTGCCAGCAGCCAAGAGCGGGGGGGCCCATCAGGTGAGCAGTTCTTC CASSQERGGPSGEQFF
TRBD1 TRBJ1-5 NA TRBV5-4 TGTGCCAGCTCGGAAGGGGGCCTGGGCAATCAGCCCCAGCATTTT CASSEGGLGNQPQHF
NA TRBJ1-5 many TRBV11-2 TGTGCCAGCAGCTTAGGAGTTTTTCAGCCCCAGCATTTT CASSLGVFQPQHF
TRBD2 TRBJ2-1 many TRBV4-3 TGCGCCAGCAGCCTCACATTAGCGGGAGCAAACAATGAGCAGTTCTTC CASSLTLAGANNEQFF
TRBD2 TRBJ2-3 many TRBV12-3/TRBV12-4 TGTGCCAGCAGTTTCCGACTAGCGGTTAGCACAGATACGCAGTATTTT CASSFRLAVSTDTQYF
TRBD1 TRBJ2-2 NA TRBV11-2 TGTGCCAGCAGCACAGTAACCGGGACAGGGCACTTCGGCGAGGAGCTGTTTTTT CASSTVTGTGHFGEELFF
NA TRBJ1-3 many TRBV20-1 TGCAGTGCTAGAGTGTGGGTAACGACTGGAAACACCATATATTTT CSARVWVTTGNTIYF
NA TRBJ2-3 NA TRBV5-5 TGTGCCAGCAGCTTGTCGGGACTTAGCACAGATACGCAGTATTTT CASSLSGLSTDTQYF
NA TRBJ1-4 many TRBV6-2/TRBV6-3 TGTGCCAGCAGTCGTCAGGGCAGCGAAAAACTGTTTTTT CASSRQGSEKLFF
TRBD1 TRBJ2-2 many TRBV27 TGTGCCAGCAGTTTGGGACAGGGAGGCACCGGGGAGCTGTTTTTT CASSLGQGGTGELFF
NA TRBJ2-1 many TRBV7-2 TGTGCCAGCAGCCTCATGACAATGGGGCAGTTCTTC CASSLMTMGQFF
NA TRBJ1-1 many TRBV11-2 TGTGCCAGCAGCTCCTGGGGGGGAAACACTGAAGCTTTCTTT CASSSWGGNTEAFF
NA TRBJ2-6 many TRBV7-2 TGTGCCAGCAGCAGGGGACTGCTCTCTTGGGCCAACGTCCTGACTTTC CASSRGLLSWANVLTF
NA TRBJ2-1 many TRBV7-2 TGTGCCAGCAGCTTTAGCGGCTCCTACAATGAGCAGTTCTTC CASSFSGSYNEQFF
NA TRBJ1-6 many TRBV9 TGTGCCAGCAGCGTAGATGCGTCACCCCTCCACTTT CASSVDASPLHF
NA TRBJ1-2 many TRBV5-5 TGTGCCAGCAGTATCGGGATCGGTGGCTACACCTTC CASSIGIGGYTF
NA TRBJ2-5 many TRBV5-1 TGCGCCAGCAGCTTCCGGACGGGAGAGGAGACCCAGTACTTC CASSFRTGEETQYF
NA TRBJ1-1 many TRBV5-6 TGTGCTAGCAACTGGGGGAGGTTGTCCACTGAAGCTTTCTTT CASNWGRLSTEAFF
NA TRBJ1-5 many TRBV11-2 TGTGCCAGCAGCTTAGATCGCTTCCAGCCCCAGCATTTT CASSLDRFQPQHF
NA TRBJ2-1 many TRBV3-1 TGTGCCAGCAGCCCTAGCCCACTAAGCTCCTACAATGAGCAGTTCTTC CASSPSPLSSYNEQFF
NA TRBJ1-6 few TRBV28 TGTGCCAGCAGCCCGGTTCGCAATTCACCCCTCCACTTT CASSPVRNSPLHF
NA TRBJ2-4 many TRBV5-4 TGTGCCAGCAGCTTGATCGGAGGCGGGCGCCCCAAAAACATTCAGTACTTC CASSLIGGGRPKNIQYF
NA TRBJ2-2 many TRBV20-1 TGCAGTGCTAGACAAGAGGGCCAGCCGTACACCGGGGAGCTGTTTTTT CSARQEGQPYTGELFF
NA TRBJ1-1 NA TRBV11-1 TGTGCCAGCAGCTCACATTACCCGGAGACTGAAGCTTTCTTT CASSSHYPETEAFF
TRBD2 TRBJ2-5 many TRBV20-1 TGCAGTGCTAGGAGGACTAGCGGGGAGGAGACCCAGTACTTC CSARRTSGEETQYF
TRBD2 TRBJ2-3 many TRBV28 TGTGCCAGCAGTCCTAGCGGGAGCAGAGATACGCAGTATTTT CASSPSGSRDTQYF
NA TRBJ1-3 many TRBV3-1 TGTGCCAGCAGTTCCACCCACCGCTCTGGAAACACCATATATTTT CASSSTHRSGNTIYF
TRBD2 TRBJ2-3 many TRBV12-3/TRBV12-4 TGTGCCAGCAGTTGGGTAGCGGGAGGCACAGATACGCAGTATTTT CASSWVAGGTDTQYF
TRBD1 TRBJ1-5 few TRBV3-1 TGTGCCAGCAGCCCCCGTGGACAGGGGGCTCAGCCCCAGCATTTT CASSPRGQGAQPQHF
NA TRBJ2-1 many TRBV15 TGTGCCACCACTCGGGACTTCTACAATGAGCAGTTCTTC CATTRDFYNEQFF
NA TRBJ2-1 many TRBV4-3 TGCGCCAGCAGCCAATTCAATGGAGACAATGAGCAGTTCTTC CASSQFNGDNEQFF
TRBD1 TRBJ2-1 many TRBV5-1 TGCGCCAGCAGCCCGCGGGACAGGGGGCTGGGGAATGAGCAGTTCTTC CASSPRDRGLGNEQFF
TRBD2 TRBJ2-3 NA TRBV7-2 TGTGCCAGCAGCTCCCGGACTAGCCTTTATAGCACAGATACGCAGTATTTT CASSSRTSLYSTDTQYF
NA TRBJ2-7 few TRBV12-3/TRBV12-4 TGTGCCAGCAGTTTATTGGGCAGCTTCTCCTACGAGCAGTACTTC CASSLLGSFSYEQYF
TRBD1 TRBJ2-7 many TRBV27 TGTGCCAGCAGTTCTTTCCACCAGCCATGGGACAGGGCCTACGAGCAGTACTTC CASSSFHQPWDRAYEQYF
NA TRBJ1-4 many TRBV12-3/TRBV12-4 TGTGCCAGCAGTTTAGGAACAGGGAGCACTAATGAAAAACTGTTTTTT CASSLGTGSTNEKLFF
NA TRBJ2-1 many TRBV5-1 TGCGCCAGCAGCTCCTCCCCGGCAGGACAGCGCAATGAGCAGTTCTTC CASSSSPAGQRNEQFF
NA TRBJ2-7 many TRBV19 TGTGCCAGTAGTATGGACGGGAGTTACTACGAGCAGTACTTC CASSMDGSYYEQYF
TRBD2 TRBJ2-5 many TRBV7-8 TGTGCCAGCAGCTTAGGACTAGCGGGGGGTCCACAAGAGACCCAGTACTTC CASSLGLAGGPQETQYF